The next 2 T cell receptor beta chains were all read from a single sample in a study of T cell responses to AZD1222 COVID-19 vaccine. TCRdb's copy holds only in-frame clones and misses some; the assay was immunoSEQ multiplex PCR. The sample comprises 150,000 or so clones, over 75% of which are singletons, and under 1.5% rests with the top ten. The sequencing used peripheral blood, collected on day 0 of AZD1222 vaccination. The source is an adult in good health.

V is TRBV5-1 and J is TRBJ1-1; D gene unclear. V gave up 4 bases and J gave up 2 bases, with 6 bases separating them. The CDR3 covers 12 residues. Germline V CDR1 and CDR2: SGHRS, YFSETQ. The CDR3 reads CASSPANTEAFF. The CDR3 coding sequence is TGCGCCAGCAGCCCTGCTAACACTGAAGCTTTCTTT.

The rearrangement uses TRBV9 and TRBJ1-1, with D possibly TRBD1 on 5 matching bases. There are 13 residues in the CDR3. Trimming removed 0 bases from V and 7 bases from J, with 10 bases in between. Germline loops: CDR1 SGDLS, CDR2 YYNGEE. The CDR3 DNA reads TGTGCCAGCAGCGTAGGTCAGGGCGTTGAAGCTTTCTTT. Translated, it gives CASSVGQGVEAFF.